This TCR beta chain was observed in a study of CD8+CD57+ T cells in acquired aplastic anemia. Study context: Sorted CD4+ and CD8+ cells yielded DNA averaging around 3.2 ug.

Findings and caveats of the study: In CD8+ cells, Simpson's diversity showed no significant difference between patients and controls.

The length of the CDR3 is 15 residues. CDR1 is KGHSH and CDR2 is LQKENI in the germline V gene. On this clonotype: Its antigen remains unknown. Relative to the germline gene, one junction end is altered; a read error may explain this.

For CDR3 and TCR beta VDJ profiling, genomic DNA was the template used. Each CDR3 protein gets one entry after TCRdb re-called the reads with MiXCR. The sample includes about 220,000 distinct CDR3 sequences, approximately 35% of them seen just once. Sequences were obtained from sorted CD4+, CD8+, or CD8+CD57+ T cells (not recorded which) from PBMCs. This chain joins TRBV18 and TRBJ2-7; D is unresolved. The TCR comes from a human donor in good health, serving as a control. The CDR3, as DNA: TGTGTCAGCTCACCAGTTATAGGGATTAGGGACGAGCAGTACTTC. Translated, it gives CVSSPVIGIRDEQYF.